This record looks at one T cell receptor (beta chain) sequence and its context. The data belong to a study of blood T cell repertoires in COVID-19. Some clones are missing from TCRdb's copy, which holds only in-frame ones; the method was immunoSEQ multiplex PCR. The sample holds about 300,000 clones, roughly 84% seen once. Germline V lookup: CDR1 SGHDN, CDR2 FVKESK. The germline V and J ends were trimmed by 5 bases and 3 bases, with 10 bases remaining between them. This CDR3 comprises 13 residues. Recruited during active infection, patients (from Seattle) were subsequently followed longitudinally. Material: peripheral blood. The TCR was taken from a human donor with COVID-19, enrolled during active disease. The donor label of this sample is uncertain. The V and J genes are TRBV14 and TRBJ1-1; D gene unclear. CDR3 sequence reads: CASSRQVDTEAFF. CDR3 in DNA: TGTGCCAGCAGCAGACAAGTTGACACTGAAGCTTTCTTT.